This T cell receptor beta chain appears in the sequencing data of a study of cytomegalovirus exposure and HLA in healthy donors. Looking at the study overall: The same platform used for the roughly 600 first-cohort repertoires was also used for the 95 to 150 validation repertoires, as a later analysis reported. Broader study findings: Reports indicated that the classifier achieved high specificity and sensitivity in diagnosing cytomegalovirus status. TCR beta chains numbering some 150 were designated cytomegalovirus-associated.

Of note for this clone: The target antigen is unknown.

The donors were part of the validation cohort, which consisted of about 120 subjects and was separate from the first cohort of hundreds of subjects. Trimming removed 5 bases from V and 1 base from J, with 14 bases in between. Germline values: CDR1 SNHLY, CDR2 FYNNEI. The CDR3 extends over 15 amino acids. The table came from immunoSEQ multiplex PCR; TCRdb's copy has only in-frame clones and leaves some out. The sample lists 60,000 to 75,000 clones, approximately 96% seen once, with approximately 1% in the top ten. The receptor's source is a man between 18 and 29 years old in good health and CMV-seronegative. The specimen sequenced was PBMCs. This chain links TRBV2 with TRBJ1-1, with D perhaps TRBD1 (6 bases). The CDR3 loop reads CASSRRGHSNTEAFF. Here the CDR3 DNA reads TGTGCCAGCAGTAGAAGGGGACATTCGAACACTGAAGCTTTCTTT.